The 13 T cell receptor beta chains below come from one sample, sequenced in a study of shared clonotypes between healthy human individuals. Profiled with immunoSEQ multiplex PCR; TCRdb holds only in-frame clones, not every one. The data contain around 700,000 clones, around 73% of them singletons. Material for sequencing was memory CD4+ T cells sorted from blood. Noted subset: CD45RA-negative fraction. The receptors derive from a woman in her thirties in good health.

The chain couples TRBV27 to TRBJ1-1, with no clear D. The CDR3 is 14 amino acids. Germline assignment: CDR1 MNHEY and CDR2 SMNVEV (reference sequence). Trimming cost V 4 bases and J 12 bases, with 21 bases left between them. The CDR3 nucleotides read TGTGCCAGCAGTTCCACGGGTCCCACGCGCGGGTCTTTCTTT. Its protein product is CASSSTGPTRGSFF.

V usage is TRBV5-1 and J usage is TRBJ1-4; TRBD1 agrees at 8 bases. Trimming removed 4 bases from V and 6 bases from J; junction bases left unmatched: 11. The germline V gene has CDR1 SGHRS and CDR2 YFSETQ. CDR3 length equals 16 residues. The CDR3, as DNA: TGCGCCAGCAGCCCCACAACGGGACAGGCTTATGAAAAACTGTTTTTT. Translation: CASSPTTGQAYEKLFF.

Comment on this clone: Other DNA sequences from this sample encode an identical CDR3 as well. The V gene is TRBV7-2, the J gene TRBJ2-7; no reliable D call. Germline CDR1 reads SGHTA; CDR2 reads FQGNSA. Trimming took 2 bases from V and 2 from J, leaving 7 bases between them. The CDR3 extends over 13 amino acids. This CDR3 is CASSLIGAYEQYF. The CDR3 DNA reads TGTGCCAGCAGCTTAATCGGAGCCTACGAGCAGTACTTC. Together with reference TRBV7-2 and TRBJ2-7, the CDR3 gives the full variable domain: GAGVSQSPSNKVTEKGKDVELRCDPISGHTALYWYRQSLGQGLEFLIYFQGNSAPDKSGLPSDRFSAERTGGSVSTLTIQRTQQEDSAVYLCASSLIGAYEQYFGPGTRLTVT.

V is TRBV28 and J is TRBJ2-5; D remains ambiguous. The CDR3 runs to 13 residues. Germline V gene data show CDR1 as MDHEN and CDR2 as SYDVKM. With 5 bases removed from V and 4 bases from J, the gap between germline ends came to 11 bases. CDR3 residues: CASSRAVLETQYF. In nucleotides, the CDR3 is TGTGCCAGCAGTAGGGCGGTTCTAGAGACCCAGTACTTC.

This sequence joins TRBV9 and TRBJ2-1; 9 bases are a match to TRBD2. This CDR3 comprises 14 residues. With 4 bases clipped from V and 8 bases from J, the junction kept 7 bases outside the gene matches. Germline lookup yields CDR1 SGDLS and CDR2 YYNGEE. DNA of the CDR3: TGTGCCAGCAGCTTAGCGGGAGTGGGCGATGAGCAGTTCTTC. The encoded protein is CASSLAGVGDEQFF. The full variable domain, its missing parts supplied by reference TRBV9 and TRBJ2-1, is DSGVTQTPKHLITATGQRVTLRCSPRSGDLSVYWYQQSLDQGLQFLIQYYNGEERAKGNILERFSAQQFPDLHSELNLSSLELGDSALYFCASSLAGVGDEQFFGPGTRLTVL.

The V call is TRBV30, the J call TRBJ1-4; D unclear. Germline CDR1 reads GTSNPN; CDR2 reads SVGIG (reference sequence). V gave up 4 bases and J gave up 3 bases, with 15 bases separating them. The CDR3 covers 15 residues. The CDR3 protein is CAWTTQGWANEKLFF. CDR3 in DNA: TGTGCCTGGACCACCCAAGGGTGGGCTAATGAAAAACTGTTTTTT.

This clone was counted a single time. The genes are TRBV6-4 and TRBJ2-6, with a possible D match to TRBD2 (5 bases). The CDR3 covers 18 residues. The germline V and J ends were trimmed by 0 bases and 2 bases, with 14 bases remaining between them. The V gene's germline CDR1 is MRHNA and CDR2 SNTAGT. Here the CDR3 DNA reads TGTGCCAGCAGTGACTCAGGGCGAGGGTCGGCTGGGGCCAACGTCCTGACTTTC. This sequence encodes CASSDSGRGSAGANVLTF.

In regard to this clone: Other nucleotide sequences from this sample produce the same CDR3. The rearrangement joins TRBV19 to TRBJ1-5; D gene ambiguous. The CDR3 consists of 13 residues. CDR1 is LNHDA, CDR2 SQIVND, per germline (reference sequence). V lost 3 bases and J 2 bases, leaving 5 bases between the germline ends. For the CDR3, the DNA is TGTGCCAGTAGTATGGACGGCAATCAGCCCCAGCATTTT. Its protein is CASSMDGNQPQHF. Using reference TRBV19 and TRBJ1-5 for the parts outside the CDR3, the full variable domain is DGGITQSPKYLFRKEGQNVTLSCEQNLNHDAMYWYRQDPGQGLRLIYYSQIVNDFQKGDIAEGYSVSREKKESFPLTVTSAQKNPTAFYLCASSMDGNQPQHFGDGTRLSIL.

The chain employs TRBV5-6 and TRBJ2-2; a weak D match, TRBD2 (6 bases). Germline-derived CDR1 and CDR2 are SGHDT and YYEEEE. The CDR3 spans 16 residues. V was pared by 1 base and J by 4 bases, with 14 bases between. The CDR3 region is CASSLSGGLVTGELFF. The CDR3 nucleotides read TGTGCCAGCAGCTTGTCCGGGGGTCTGGTCACCGGGGAGCTGTTTTTT. The complete variable domain, with remaining parts taken from reference TRBV5-6 and TRBJ2-2, reads DAGVTQSPTHLIKTRGQQVTLRCSPKSGHDTVSWYQQALGQGPQFIFQYYEEEERQRGNFPDRFSGHQFPNYSSELNVNALLLGDSALYLCASSLSGGLVTGELFFGEGSRLTVL.

The rearrangement links TRBV4-2 to TRBJ1-3, with D unclear. The germline CDR1 and CDR2 sequences are LGHNA and YNFKEQ. Trimming removed 2 bases from V and 4 bases from J, with 21 bases in between. The CDR3 length is 18 residues. The CDR3 DNA sequence: TGTGCCAGCAGCCAATCCTGGAACAGCCTATCGTCAGGAAACACCATATATTTT. Amino acid sequence: CASSQSWNSLSSGNTIYF.

This chain connects TRBV11-2 to TRBJ2-1; 9 nucleotides match TRBD1. Germline V gene lookup returns CDR1 SGHAT and CDR2 FQNNGV. With 5 bases clipped from V and 4 bases from J, the junction kept 3 bases outside the gene matches. The CDR3 runs to 14 residues. CDR3 residues: CASSHGQGYNEQFF. Written as DNA, the CDR3 is TGTGCCAGCAGCCACGGACAGGGGTACAATGAGCAGTTCTTC.

This clone was seen only a few times. This chain connects TRBV11-1 to TRBJ2-5; 7 nucleotides align to TRBD1. Germline assignment: CDR1 SGHAT and CDR2 FQDESV (reference sequence). The ends lost 3 bases at V and 5 bases at J; junction bases unmatched: 3. The CDR3 covers 13 residues. As DNA, the CDR3 is TGTGCCAGCAGCTTGACAGGGAGCGAGACCCAGTACTTC. Residues: CASSLTGSETQYF.

In regard to this clone: Other DNA sequences within the sample encode an identical CDR3. Here the CDR3 reads CASRGDSYEQYF. CDR3 DNA sequence: TGTGCCAGCAGGGGGGACAGCTACGAGCAGTACTTC. This chain connects TRBV2 to TRBJ2-7, with 7 nucleotides matching TRBD1. V was clipped by 6 bases and J by 3 bases; unmatched bases: 2. This CDR3 region has 12 residues. CDR1 is SNHLY and CDR2 is FYNNEI in the germline V gene.